The 18 T cell receptor beta chains below come from one sample, sequenced in a study of T cells expressing NK-cell markers. From the 5' RACE reads, TCRdb lists one entry per CDR3 protein and no DNA. Its clone listing holds 250,000 or so distinct CDR3 sequences. The sample consisted of blood T cells: a sorted CD56 or NKG2C T cell subset, CD4+ or CD8+ T cells, or bulk PBMC T cells (not recorded which). The receptors originated from a woman between 18 and 70 years old in good health.

The chain links TRBV7-9 to TRBJ1-3; TCRdb calls TRBD1, which cannot be checked without DNA. Per germline, CDR1 SEHNR and CDR2 FQNEAQ (reference sequence). CDR3 length equals 13 residues. The CDR3 protein is CASSEWTGNTIYF. Based on the CDR3 plus reference TRBV7-9 and TRBJ1-3, the full variable domain is DTGVSQNPRHKITKRGQNVTFRCDPISEHNRLYWYRQTLGQGPEFLTYFQNEAQLEKSRLLSDRFSAERPKGSFSTLEIQRTEQGDSAMYLCASSEWTGNTIYFGEGSWLTVV.

This chain uses TRBV29-1 with TRBJ2-1; without DNA, the TCRdb call of TRBD2 cannot be checked. The CDR3 has 15 amino acids. Germline assignment: CDR1 SQVTM and CDR2 ANQGSEA. CDR3 sequence reads: CSVPRAGSNWNEQFF.

This chain uses TRBV28 with TRBJ2-7; TCRdb selects TRBD1, and the lack of DNA leaves this call unchecked. Germline CDR1 reads MDHEN; CDR2 reads SYDVKM. The CDR3 runs 13 residues. The CDR3 spells CASNRQGGYEQYF. Drawing the rest from reference TRBV28 and TRBJ2-7, the complete variable domain is DVKVTQSSRYLVKRTGEKVFLECVQDMDHENMFWYRQDPGLGLRLIYFSYDVKMKEKGDIPEGYSVSREKKERFSLILESASTNQTSMYLCASNRQGGYEQYFGPGTRLTVT.

The gene calls are TRBV5-6 and TRBJ2-3. This CDR3 has 15 residues. CDR1 and CDR2 from the germline V gene are SGHDT and YYEEEE. CDR3 region: CASSLVVQRGDTQYF.

J is TRBJ2-3 and V is TRBV7-2; absent DNA, TCRdb's TRBD2 call cannot be checked. Looked up from germline, CDR1 is SGHTA and CDR2 is FQGNSA. This CDR3 is built from 16 residues. This chain's CDR3 is CASSPAGTAGTDTQYF.

V usage is TRBV7-7 and J usage is TRBJ2-2. The germline gives CDR1 SSHAT, CDR2 FNYEAQ (reference sequence). The length of the CDR3 is 14 residues. The CDR3 spells CASSLGVSTGELFF.

V and J are TRBV19 and TRBJ1-4. Germline CDR1 LNHDA, CDR2 SQIVND (reference sequence). The CDR3 is 15 residues long. This CDR3 reads CASSNEGLTNEKLFF.

The chain is built from TRBV7-9 and TRBJ1-4; TCRdb returns TRBD1, unconfirmable since there is no DNA. CDR1 is SEHNR and CDR2 is FQNEAQ in the germline V gene (reference sequence). The CDR3 sequence is 15 residues long. The CDR3 is CASSLEGATNEKLFF.

The chain carries TRBV4-3 and TRBJ1-4. From germline, CDR1 is LGHNA and CDR2 YSLEER. This CDR3 has 14 residues. The CDR3 region is CASSQDRLGEKLFF.

The chain is built from TRBV5-5 and TRBJ2-5; TCRdb reports TRBD1, a call that lacks DNA to check it against. This CDR3 contains 15 residues. Germline values: CDR1 SGHKS, CDR2 YYEKEE (reference sequence). The CDR3 protein is CASSLVGPKGETQYF.

The chain employs TRBV20-1 and TRBJ2-2. Looked up from germline, CDR1 is DFQATT and CDR2 is SNEGSKA (reference sequence). CDR3 length: 15 residues. The CDR3 reads CSARPPRVNTGELFF.

CDR3: CASSYSNTGTGELFF. The chain links TRBV6-5 to TRBJ2-2. Germline loops: CDR1 MNHEY, CDR2 SVGAGI. This CDR3 region has 15 residues.

The rearrangement uses TRBV4-3 and TRBJ2-5; TCRdb gives TRBD2 as the D gene, but with no DNA this cannot be confirmed. The germline CDR1 and CDR2 sequences are LGHNA and YSLEER. The CDR3 loop spans 16 amino acids. CDR3 in amino acids: CASSQDSGVGQETQYF.

This chain links TRBV20-1 with TRBJ1-1. CDR3 length: 15 residues. Germline-derived CDR1 and CDR2 are DFQATT and SNEGSKA (reference sequence). CDR3 sequence reads: CSARKAGPMNTEAFF.

This CDR3 reads CSVEVPSSSYNEQFF. V usage is TRBV29-1 and J usage is TRBJ2-1. The CDR3 sequence is 15 residues long. The germline CDR1 and CDR2 sequences are SQVTM and ANQGSEA.

The gene calls are TRBV28 and TRBJ1-2; TCRdb designates TRBD1, a call that cannot be tested without DNA. Per germline, CDR1 MDHEN and CDR2 SYDVKM. The CDR3 length is 13 residues. This CDR3 is CASSLSGAYGYTF.

The V gene is TRBV9, the J gene TRBJ2-3; TCRdb indicates TRBD2, and absent DNA this call remains unverified. The CDR3 is made up of 13 amino acids. Per germline, CDR1 SGDLS and CDR2 YYNGEE. CDR3 protein: CASSGGSTDTQYF.

The chain links TRBV5-1 to TRBJ2-2; there is no DNA to check the TCRdb D call of TRBD2. Germline V gives CDR1 SGHRS, CDR2 YFSETQ. The CDR3 spans 15 residues. CDR3 in amino acids: CASSATSGGTGELFF.